This TCR beta chain was recorded in a study of CD8+ T cells in alopecia areata. This clone was detected only a few times. Reverse transcribed after extraction, RNA yielded cDNA as the sequencing template. Profiling relied on immunoSEQ multiplex PCR, and the TCRdb table lists in-frame clones only, not all of them. The profile shows around 100,000 clones, roughly 40% of them singletons. The treatment denotes: oral pan-JAK inhibitor, 5-10 mg twice daily. The source is a human donor with alopecia areata. The sample consisted of CD8+ T cells sorted from blood, taken at week 24, from a patient treated with tofacitinib.

CDR3 protein: CASSPPGSPAAEAFF. CDR3 DNA sequence: TGCGCCAGCAGCCCCCCAGGCTCCCCGGCCGCTGAAGCTTTCTTT. The V gene is TRBV4-1, the J gene TRBJ1-1; no firm D call. The V end was cut by 4 bases, the J end by 6 bases, with 18 bases between. This CDR3 has 15 residues. Germline V gives CDR1 MGHRA, CDR2 YSYEKL.